These 10 T cell receptor beta chains came from one sample sequenced in a study of blood T cell repertoires in COVID-19. Sequenced by immunoSEQ multiplex PCR; TCRdb stores in-frame clones only, minus some. The sample contains around 130,000 clones, around 90% of which appear only once. The specimen sequenced was peripheral blood. The receptors shown here come from a man aged 60 to 69 with active or convalescent COVID-19.

This sequence joins TRBV28 and TRBJ1-4; the D is unclear. From germline, CDR1 is MDHEN and CDR2 SYDVKM. This CDR3 comprises 15 residues. V dropped 1 base and J dropped 7 bases, with 13 bases sitting between them. CDR3 sequence: CASSLSGFLGEKLFF. The CDR3 DNA is TGTGCCAGCAGTTTATCAGGCTTCCTCGGTGAAAAACTGTTTTTT.

V and J are TRBV5-1 and TRBJ2-5; 8 bases are shared with TRBD2. From germline, CDR1 is SGHRS and CDR2 YFSETQ. The J segment lost 5 bases and the V segment lost 0 bases, leaving 3 bases of the junction unmatched. The CDR3 length is 14 residues. This CDR3 reads CASSLVAGMETQYF. The CDR3 coding sequence is TGCGCCAGCAGCTTGGTAGCGGGAATGGAGACCCAGTACTTC.

This chain links TRBV24-1 with TRBJ2-5; D possibly corresponds to TRBD2 (6 bases). The germline gives CDR1 KGHDR, CDR2 SFDVKD. V was pared by 3 bases and J by 5 bases, with 12 bases between. The CDR3 is 14 amino acids. CDR3 bases: TGTGCCACCAGTGATGTCGGGAGCTACGAGACCCAGTACTTC. This encodes CATSDVGSYETQYF.

The chain is built from TRBV5-1 and TRBJ2-7; D possibly corresponds to TRBD1 (5 bases). Germline CDR1 is SGHRS and CDR2 is YFSETQ. The CDR3 loop spans 17 amino acids. Trimming left V 4 bases short and J 1 base short, with 21 bases between. The CDR3 sequence is CASSTQPPDSISYEQYF. In DNA, the CDR3 is TGCGCCAGCAGCACTCAACCGCCAGACAGTATTTCCTACGAGCAGTACTTC.

The chain has TRBV5-5 and TRBJ1-6; maybe TRBD1 (6 bases). V lost 4 bases and J 0 bases, leaving 14 bases between the germline ends. Germline V gene data show CDR1 as SGHKS and CDR2 as YYEKEE (reference sequence). The CDR3 contains 17 residues. CDR3 in amino acids: CASSLGGVSSYNSPLHF. CDR3 coding DNA: TGTGCCAGCAGCCTAGGGGGGGTGAGCTCCTATAATTCACCCCTCCACTTT. The variable domain in full, completed from reference TRBV5-5 and TRBJ1-6, reads DAGVTQSPTHLIKTRGQQVTLRCSPISGHKSVSWYQQVLGQGPQFIFQYYEKEERGRGNFPDRFSARQFPNYSSELNVNALLLGDSALYLCASSLGGVSSYNSPLHFGNGTRLTVT.

This chain links TRBV6-5 with TRBJ2-5; 8 bases match TRBD1. The V segment lost 4 bases and the J segment 5 bases; nucleotides outside the gene matches: 9. Germline CDR1 MNHEY, CDR2 SVGAGI. The CDR3 runs to 15 residues. The CDR3 DNA is TGTGCCAGCAGTTTCCGACAGGGGTATCGCGAGACCCAGTACTTC. Residues: CASSFRQGYRETQYF.

This chain uses TRBV9 with TRBJ2-1; 11 nucleotides agree with TRBD2. After removal of 0 bases from V and 8 bases from J, the junction contained 7 bases not matched to a gene. Per the germline V gene, CDR1 is SGDLS and CDR2 is YYNGEE. CDR3 size: 16 residues. The CDR3 DNA sequence: TGTGCCAGCAGCGTAGAGGGACTAGCGGAATGGGATGAGCAGTTCTTC. Protein product: CASSVEGLAEWDEQFF. Using reference TRBV9 and TRBJ2-1 for the parts outside the CDR3, the full variable domain is DSGVTQTPKHLITATGQRVTLRCSPRSGDLSVYWYQQSLDQGLQFLIQYYNGEERAKGNILERFSAQQFPDLHSELNLSSLELGDSALYFCASSVEGLAEWDEQFFGPGTRLTVL.

V gene TRBV27 combines with J gene TRBJ1-2; 9 nucleotides align to TRBD1. There are 14 residues in the CDR3. V gave up 6 bases and J gave up 3 bases; unmatched junction bases: 5. CDR1 and CDR2 from the germline V gene are MNHEY and SMNVEV (reference sequence). CDR3 coding DNA: TGTGCCAGCAGAAACAGGGGGCGTTACTATGGCTACACCTTC. Translation: CASRNRGRYYGYTF.

This chain joins TRBV6-6 and TRBJ2-1, with 7 bases fitting TRBD1. The J segment lost 4 bases and the V segment lost 6 bases, leaving 9 bases of the junction unmatched. Germline V gene sequence: CDR1 MNHNY, CDR2 SVGAGI (reference sequence). This CDR3 is 15 amino acids long. CDR3 protein: CASRGRTGDYNEQFF. For the CDR3, the DNA is TGTGCCAGCAGGGGGCGGACAGGTGATTACAATGAGCAGTTCTTC.

V usage is TRBV7-8 and J usage is TRBJ1-1, with a tentative D call TRBD1 (5 bases). The CDR3 contains 17 residues. The V end was cut by 4 bases, the J end by 2 bases, with 20 bases between. Germline V CDR1 and CDR2: SGHVS, FQNEAQ. As DNA, the CDR3 is TGTGCCAGCAGCTGGAACTCTCCGGGACTGACCAACACTGAAGCTTTCTTT. Residues: CASSWNSPGLTNTEAFF.